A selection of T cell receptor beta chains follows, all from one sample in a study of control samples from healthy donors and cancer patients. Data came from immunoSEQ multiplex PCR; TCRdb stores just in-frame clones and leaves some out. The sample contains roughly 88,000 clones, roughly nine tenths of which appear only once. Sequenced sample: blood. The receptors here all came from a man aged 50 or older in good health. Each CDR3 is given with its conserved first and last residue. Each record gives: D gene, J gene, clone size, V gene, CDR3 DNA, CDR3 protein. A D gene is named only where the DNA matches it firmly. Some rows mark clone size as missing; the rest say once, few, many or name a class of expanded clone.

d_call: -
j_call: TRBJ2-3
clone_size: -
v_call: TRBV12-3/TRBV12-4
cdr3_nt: TGTGCCAGCAGGGCGCTATCAGATACGCAGTATTTT
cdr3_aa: CASRALSDTQYF

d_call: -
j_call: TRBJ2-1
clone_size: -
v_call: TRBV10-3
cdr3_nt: TGTGCCATCAGCACAGGGAAGGGTGAGCAGTTCTTC
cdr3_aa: CAISTGKGEQFF

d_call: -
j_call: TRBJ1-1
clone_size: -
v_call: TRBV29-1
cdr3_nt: TGCAGCGTTGTAAAGAGGGTTCGGGAAGCTTTCTTT
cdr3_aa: CSVVKRVREAFF

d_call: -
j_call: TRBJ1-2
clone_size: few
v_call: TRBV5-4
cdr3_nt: TGTGCCAGCAGCTTGAAGGGGCAGGACTATGGCTACACCTTC
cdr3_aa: CASSLKGQDYGYTF

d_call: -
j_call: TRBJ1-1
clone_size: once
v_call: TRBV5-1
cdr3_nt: TGCGCCAGCAGCTTGGAGGGTTCAGAAGCTTTCTTT
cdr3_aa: CASSLEGSEAFF

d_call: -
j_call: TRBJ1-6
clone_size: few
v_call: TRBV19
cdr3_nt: TGTGCCAGTTCGTTCTCCTATAATTCACCCCTCCACTTT
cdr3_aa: CASSFSYNSPLHF

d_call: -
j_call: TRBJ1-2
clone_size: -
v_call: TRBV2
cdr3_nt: TGTGCCAGCAGTTCATCAACCGGGACATCCATACTCAGGGGCTACACCTTC
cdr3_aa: CASSSSTGTSILRGYTF

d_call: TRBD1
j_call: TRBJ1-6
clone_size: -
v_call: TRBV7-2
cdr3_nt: TGTGCCAGCAGCTTGTCCAGGACAGGGTCACCCCTCCACTTT
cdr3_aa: CASSLSRTGSPLHF

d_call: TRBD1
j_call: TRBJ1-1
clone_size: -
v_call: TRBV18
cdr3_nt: TGTGCCAGCTCACCCGACAGGGCGGCCACTGAAGCTTTCTTT
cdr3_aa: CASSPDRAATEAFF

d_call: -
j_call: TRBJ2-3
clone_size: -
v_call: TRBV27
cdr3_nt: TGTGCCAGCAGTCCACGAACAAGCACAGATACGCAGTATTTT
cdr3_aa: CASSPRTSTDTQYF

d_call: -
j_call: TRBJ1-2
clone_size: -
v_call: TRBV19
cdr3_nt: TGTGCCAGTAGTATAGATCTATTTATCGGGTCTGGCTACACCTTC
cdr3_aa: CASSIDLFIGSGYTF

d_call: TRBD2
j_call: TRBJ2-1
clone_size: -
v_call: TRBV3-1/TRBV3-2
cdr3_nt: TGTGCCAGCAGCGAGACTAGCGGGGGCAGGTATGAGCAGTTCTTC
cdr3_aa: CASSETSGGRYEQFF

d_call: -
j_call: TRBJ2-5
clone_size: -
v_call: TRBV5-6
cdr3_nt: TGTGCCAGCAGTTGGAGTTGGGGAGAGACCCAGTACTTC
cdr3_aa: CASSWSWGETQYF

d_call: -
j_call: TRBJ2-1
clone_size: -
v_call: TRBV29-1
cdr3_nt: TGCAGCGTTGGGGTCCCCTCCTCGTACAATGAGCAGTTCTTC
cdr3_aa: CSVGVPSSYNEQFF

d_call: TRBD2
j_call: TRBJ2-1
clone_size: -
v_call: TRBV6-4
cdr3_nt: TGTGCCAGCAGTACCAGCGGGGGGGCCTACAATGAGCAGTTCTTC
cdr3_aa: CASSTSGGAYNEQFF

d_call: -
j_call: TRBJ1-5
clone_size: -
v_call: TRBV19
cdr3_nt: TGTGCCAGTAGTCCCCCGGCAGGAGTCAATCAGCCCCAGCATTTT
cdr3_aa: CASSPPAGVNQPQHF

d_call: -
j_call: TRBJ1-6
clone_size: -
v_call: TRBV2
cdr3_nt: TGTGCCTCGGCTGGGAGGAGGGAAGATTCACCCCTCCACTTT
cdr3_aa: CASAGRREDSPLHF

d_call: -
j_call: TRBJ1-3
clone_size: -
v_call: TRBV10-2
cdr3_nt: TGCGCCAGCAGTGAGACAGGCGCCTATGGTGGAAACACCATATATTTT
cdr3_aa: CASSETGAYGGNTIYF

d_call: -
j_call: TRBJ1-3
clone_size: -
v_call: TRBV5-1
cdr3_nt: TGCGCCAGCAGCTTGGATGGGAGCTCTGGAAACACCATATATTTT
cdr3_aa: CASSLDGSSGNTIYF